Listed below are T cell receptor beta chains from one sample, sequenced in a study of OX40 agonist ivuxolimab in advanced cancers. TCRdb's table, derived via immunoSEQ multiplex PCR, lists solely in-frame clones and lacks some. The data hold 15,000 to 20,000 clones, with around 60% observed a single time. Source: CD4+ or CD8+ T cells sorted from blood, taken in a trial of the OX40 agonist ivuxolimab. These receptors all come from an adult with an advanced solid tumor such as melanoma, head and neck, liver or kidney cancer. The CDR3 runs from the conserved cysteine through the conserved F or W. Each record gives: J gene, V gene, CDR3 length, CDR3 protein.

TRBJ1-1 | TRBV11-2 | 14 | CASSPDREGTEAFF
TRBJ2-6 | TRBV5-1 | 15 | CASSPRVAGANVLTF
TRBJ2-7 | TRBV27 | 15 | CASRGGGWGSSEQYF
TRBJ2-1 | TRBV7-7 | 15 | CASSLTESSYNEQFF
TRBJ2-1 | TRBV5-6 | 15 | CASSLSSGDYNEQFF
TRBJ1-1 | TRBV5-1 | 15 | CASSLGLGLNTEAFF
TRBJ2-2 | TRBV11-2 | 14 | CASSSGQYTGELFF
TRBJ1-1 | TRBV5-1 | 15 | CASSLRGPPNTEAFF
TRBJ2-7 | TRBV6-5 | 13 | CATSTSLLGEQYF
TRBJ1-4 | TRBV7-6 | 17 | CASSLVGGVPLNEKLFF
TRBJ2-1 | TRBV5-6 | 15 | CASSLNAGSYNEQFF
TRBJ2-7 | TRBV5-6 | 11 | CASSQGYEQYF
TRBJ1-2 | TRBV6-5 | 13 | CASRRQGNYGYTF
TRBJ1-4 | TRBV5-6 | 13 | CASTQGADEKLFF
TRBJ2-7 | TRBV2 | 15 | CASSPDRETYYEQYF
TRBJ2-1 | TRBV9 | 13 | CASSVGAYNEQFF
TRBJ1-4 | TRBV11-2 | 16 | CASSSPRTEGYEKLFF
TRBJ2-3 | TRBV11-2 | 16 | CASSGTGVTSTDTQYF
TRBJ2-7 | TRBV4-3 | 15 | CASRVGDRVTYEQYF
TRBJ2-7 | TRBV5-5 | 13 | CASSFKGSYEQYF
TRBJ2-1 | TRBV19 | 13 | CASSMRSGIEQFF
TRBJ1-3 | TRBV1 | 12 | CTSSRREDTIYF
TRBJ1-2 | TRBV6-5 | 13 | CASSYSESYGYTF
TRBJ2-7 | TRBV7-9 | 13 | CASSSRTAYEQYF
TRBJ1-2 | TRBV11-2 | 14 | CASSLYVGDQSYTF
TRBJ1-2 | TRBV7-9 | 14 | CASSLAGQGYGYTF
TRBJ2-7 | TRBV27 | 13 | CASSLGSGYEQYF
TRBJ2-1 | TRBV7-9 | 15 | CASSFSGLANNEQFF
TRBJ2-7 | TRBV5-1 | 14 | CASSPGQSAYEQYF
TRBJ2-2 | TRBV30 | 13 | CAWGGGHTGELFF
TRBJ1-2 | TRBV29-1 | 12 | CSGGDSGYGYTF
TRBJ2-3 | TRBV5-1 | 15 | CASSFQRGGKDTQYF
TRBJ2-7 | TRBV27 | 14 | CASSFKDSSYEQYF
TRBJ2-3 | TRBV11-3 | 13 | CASSPDWGDTQYF
TRBJ1-1 | TRBV7-3 | 15 | CASSLSSTGLGDAFF
TRBJ1-1 | TRBV5-1 | 14 | CASSFSTGTTEAFF
TRBJ2-7 | TRBV6-1 | 14 | CASLRGPQGYEQYF
TRBJ1-6 | TRBV25-1 | 14 | CASSEYQADPPLHF
TRBJ1-3 | TRBV2 | 14 | CASSEEGSGNTIYF
TRBJ2-1 | TRBV7-9 | 15 | CASRGSEGGSNEQFF
TRBJ1-6 | TRBV5-4 | 12 | CASSLIKSPLHF
TRBJ2-1 | TRBV5-6 | 13 | CASSLTNHNEQFF
TRBJ2-3 | TRBV19 | 17 | CASSAQRGATLTDTQYF
TRBJ1-4 | TRBV4-1 | 16 | CASSLSGLNLNEKLFF
TRBJ1-2 | TRBV28 | 17 | CASRPIWGGTANYGYTF
TRBJ1-2 | TRBV7-9 | 13 | CASSLSNNYGYTF